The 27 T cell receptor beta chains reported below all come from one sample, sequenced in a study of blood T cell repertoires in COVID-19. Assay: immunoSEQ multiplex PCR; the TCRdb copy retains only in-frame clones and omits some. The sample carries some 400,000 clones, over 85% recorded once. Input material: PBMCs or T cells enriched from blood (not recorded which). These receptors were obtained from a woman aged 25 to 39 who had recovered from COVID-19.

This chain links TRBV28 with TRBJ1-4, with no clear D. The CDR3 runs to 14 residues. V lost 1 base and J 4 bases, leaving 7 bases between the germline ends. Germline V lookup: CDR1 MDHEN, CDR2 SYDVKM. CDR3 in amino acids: CASSLSRSNEKLFF. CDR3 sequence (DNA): TGTGCCAGCAGTTTATCGCGGAGTAATGAAAAACTGTTTTTT.

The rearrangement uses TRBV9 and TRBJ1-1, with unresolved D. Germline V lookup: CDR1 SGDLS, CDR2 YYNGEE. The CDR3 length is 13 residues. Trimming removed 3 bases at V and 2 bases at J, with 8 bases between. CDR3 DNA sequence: TGTGCCAGCAGCGAGGAGATTAACACTGAAGCTTTCTTT. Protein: CASSEEINTEAFF.

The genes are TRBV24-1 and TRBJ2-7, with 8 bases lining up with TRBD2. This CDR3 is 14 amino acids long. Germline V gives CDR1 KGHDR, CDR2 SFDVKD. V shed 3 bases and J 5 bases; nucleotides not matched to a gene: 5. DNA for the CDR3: TGTGCCACCAGTGATCCGGGACTAGGGGACGAGCAGTACTTC. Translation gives CATSDPGLGDEQYF.

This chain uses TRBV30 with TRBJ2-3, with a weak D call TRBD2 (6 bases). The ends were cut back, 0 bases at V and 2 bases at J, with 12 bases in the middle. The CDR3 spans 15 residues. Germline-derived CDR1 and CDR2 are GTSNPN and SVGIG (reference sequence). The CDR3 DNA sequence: TGTGCCTGGAGTGTTCTAGCGAAAAACACAGATACGCAGTATTTT. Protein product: CAWSVLAKNTDTQYF. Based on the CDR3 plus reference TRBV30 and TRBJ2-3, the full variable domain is SQTIHQWPATLVQPVGSPLSLECTVEGTSNPNLYWYRQAAGRGLQLLFYSVGIGQISSEVPQNLSASRPQDRQFILSSKKLLLSDSGFYLCAWSVLAKNTDTQYFGPGTRLTVL.

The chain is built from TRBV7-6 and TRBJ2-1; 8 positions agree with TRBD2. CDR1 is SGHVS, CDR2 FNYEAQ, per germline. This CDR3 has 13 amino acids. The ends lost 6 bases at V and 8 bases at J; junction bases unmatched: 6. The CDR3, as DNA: TGTGCCAGCAGTTCCCTGCGGGGGGATGAGCAGTTCTTC. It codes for CASSSLRGDEQFF.

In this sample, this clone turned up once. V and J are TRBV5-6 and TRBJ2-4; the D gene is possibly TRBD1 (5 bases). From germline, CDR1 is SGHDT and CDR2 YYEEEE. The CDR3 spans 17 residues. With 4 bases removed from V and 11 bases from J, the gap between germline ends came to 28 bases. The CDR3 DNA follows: TGTGCCAGCAGCCCCGGGCGGTCACAGGCCGCTAGATTGCTTCAGTACTTC. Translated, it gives CASSPGRSQAARLLQYF.

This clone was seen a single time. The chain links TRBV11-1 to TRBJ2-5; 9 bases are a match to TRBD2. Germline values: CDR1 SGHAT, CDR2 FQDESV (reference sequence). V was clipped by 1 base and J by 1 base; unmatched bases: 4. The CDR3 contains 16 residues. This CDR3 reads CASSLGSSGVQETQYF. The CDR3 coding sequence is TGTGCCAGCAGCTTAGGTTCTAGCGGGGTCCAAGAGACCCAGTACTTC.

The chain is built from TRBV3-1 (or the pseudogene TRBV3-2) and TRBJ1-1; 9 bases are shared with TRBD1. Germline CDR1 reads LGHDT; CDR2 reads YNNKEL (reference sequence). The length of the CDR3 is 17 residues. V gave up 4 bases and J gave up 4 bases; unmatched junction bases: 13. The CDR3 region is CASSRLDRGFVSTEAFF. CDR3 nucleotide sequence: TGTGCCAGCAGCCGGTTGGACAGGGGCTTCGTATCCACTGAAGCTTTCTTT.

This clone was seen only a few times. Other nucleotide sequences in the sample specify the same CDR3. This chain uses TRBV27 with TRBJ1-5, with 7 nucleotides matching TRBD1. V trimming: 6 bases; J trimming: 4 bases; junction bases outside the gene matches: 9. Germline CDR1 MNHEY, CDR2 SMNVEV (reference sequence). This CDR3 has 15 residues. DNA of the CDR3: TGTGCCAGCAGCAGCCTTGGGACAGTGAATCAGCCCCAGCATTTT. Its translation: CASSSLGTVNQPQHF.

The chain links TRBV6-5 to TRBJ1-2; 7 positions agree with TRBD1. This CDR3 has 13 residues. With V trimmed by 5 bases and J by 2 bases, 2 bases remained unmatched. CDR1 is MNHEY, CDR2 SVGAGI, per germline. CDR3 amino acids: CASSPTGNYGYTF. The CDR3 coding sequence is TGTGCCAGCAGTCCGACAGGGAACTATGGCTACACCTTC.

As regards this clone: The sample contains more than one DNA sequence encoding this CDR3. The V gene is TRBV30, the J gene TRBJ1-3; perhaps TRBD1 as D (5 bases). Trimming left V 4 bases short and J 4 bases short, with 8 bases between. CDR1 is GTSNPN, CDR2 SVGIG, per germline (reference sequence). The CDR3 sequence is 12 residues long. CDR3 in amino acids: CAWNRQGNTIYF. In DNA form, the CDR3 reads TGTGCCTGGAACCGACAGGGAAACACCATATATTTT.

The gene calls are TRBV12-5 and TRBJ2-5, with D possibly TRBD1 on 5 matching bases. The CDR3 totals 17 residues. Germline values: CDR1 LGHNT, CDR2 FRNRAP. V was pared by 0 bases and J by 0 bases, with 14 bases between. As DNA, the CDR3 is TGTGCTAGTGGTTTGGTACGCCTGACAGAGTACCAAGAGACCCAGTACTTC. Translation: CASGLVRLTEYQETQYF.

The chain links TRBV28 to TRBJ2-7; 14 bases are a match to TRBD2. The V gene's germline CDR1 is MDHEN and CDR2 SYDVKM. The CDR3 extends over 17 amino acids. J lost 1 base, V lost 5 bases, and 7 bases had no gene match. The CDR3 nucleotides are TGTGCCAGCAGTCAAGCGGGACTAGCGGGAGAGTCCTACGAGCAGTACTTC. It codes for CASSQAGLAGESYEQYF.

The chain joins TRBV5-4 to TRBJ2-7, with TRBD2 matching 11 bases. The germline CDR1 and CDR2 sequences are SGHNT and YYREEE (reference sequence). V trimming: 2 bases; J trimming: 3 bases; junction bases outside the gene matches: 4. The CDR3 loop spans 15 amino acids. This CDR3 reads CASSFAGTSGYEQYF. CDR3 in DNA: TGTGCCAGCAGCTTCGCTGGGACTAGCGGCTACGAGCAGTACTTC.

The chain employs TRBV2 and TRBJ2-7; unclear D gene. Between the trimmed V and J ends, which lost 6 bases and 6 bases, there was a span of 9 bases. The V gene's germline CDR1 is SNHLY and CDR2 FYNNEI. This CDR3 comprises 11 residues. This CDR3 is CASRAPTEQYF. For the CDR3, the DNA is TGTGCCAGCAGAGCCCCCACCGAGCAGTACTTC. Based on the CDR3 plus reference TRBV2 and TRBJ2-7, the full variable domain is EPEVTQTPSHQVTQMGQEVILRCVPISNHLYFYWYRQILGQKVEFLVSFYNNEISEKSEIFDDQFSVERPDGSNFTLKIRSTKLEDSAMYFCASRAPTEQYFGPGTRLTVT.

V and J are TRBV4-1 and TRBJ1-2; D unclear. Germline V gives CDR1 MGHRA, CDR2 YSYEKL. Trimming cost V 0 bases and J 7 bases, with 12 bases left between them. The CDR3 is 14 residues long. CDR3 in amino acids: CASSQDRGIRGYTF. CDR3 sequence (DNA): TGCGCCAGCAGCCAAGATCGAGGGATACGTGGCTACACCTTC.

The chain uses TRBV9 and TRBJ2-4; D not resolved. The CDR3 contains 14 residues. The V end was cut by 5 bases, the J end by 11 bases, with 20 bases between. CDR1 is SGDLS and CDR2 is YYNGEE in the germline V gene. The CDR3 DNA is TGTGCCAGCAGGCACAGTCCATATCGAGTTGTTCAGTACTTC. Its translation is CASRHSPYRVVQYF.

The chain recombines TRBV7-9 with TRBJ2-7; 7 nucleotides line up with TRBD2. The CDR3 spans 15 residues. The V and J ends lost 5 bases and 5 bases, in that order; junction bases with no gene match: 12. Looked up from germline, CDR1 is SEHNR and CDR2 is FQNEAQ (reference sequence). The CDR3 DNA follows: TGTGCCAGCAGCATTACCGGGACTAAAAGCGACGAGCAGTACTTC. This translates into CASSITGTKSDEQYF.

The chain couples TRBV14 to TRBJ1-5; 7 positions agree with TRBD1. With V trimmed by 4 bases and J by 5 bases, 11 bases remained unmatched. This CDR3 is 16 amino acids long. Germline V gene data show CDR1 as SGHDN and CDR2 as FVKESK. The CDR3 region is CASSLPGTAFHQPQHF. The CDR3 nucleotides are TGTGCCAGCAGCCTCCCCGGGACAGCCTTCCATCAGCCCCAGCATTTT.

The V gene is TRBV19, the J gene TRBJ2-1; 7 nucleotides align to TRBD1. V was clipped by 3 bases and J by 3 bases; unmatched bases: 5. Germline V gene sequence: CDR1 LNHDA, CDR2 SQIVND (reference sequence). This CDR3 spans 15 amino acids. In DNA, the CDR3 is TGTGCCAGTAGTATTGGTAACAGGGGCTACAATGAGCAGTTCTTC. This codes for CASSIGNRGYNEQFF.

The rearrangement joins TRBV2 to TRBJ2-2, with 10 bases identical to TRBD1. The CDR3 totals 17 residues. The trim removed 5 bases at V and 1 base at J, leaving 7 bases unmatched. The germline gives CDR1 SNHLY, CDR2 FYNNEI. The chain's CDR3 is CASSRTTGGKNTGELFF. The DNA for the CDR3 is TGTGCCAGCAGTCGTACGACAGGGGGCAAGAACACCGGGGAGCTGTTTTTT. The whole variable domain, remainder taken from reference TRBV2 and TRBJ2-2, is EPEVTQTPSHQVTQMGQEVILRCVPISNHLYFYWYRQILGQKVEFLVSFYNNEISEKSEIFDDQFSVERPDGSNFTLKIRSTKLEDSAMYFCASSRTTGGKNTGELFFGEGSRLTVL.

The CDR3 sequence is CASSLGPSVSTDTQYF. CDR3 in DNA: TGCGCCAGCAGCTTGGGTCCCAGCGTAAGCACAGATACGCAGTATTTT. The chain couples TRBV5-1 to TRBJ2-3, with unresolved D. V was trimmed by 0 bases and J by 0 bases, leaving 11 bases between them. The CDR3 extends over 16 amino acids. Germline values: CDR1 SGHRS, CDR2 YFSETQ.

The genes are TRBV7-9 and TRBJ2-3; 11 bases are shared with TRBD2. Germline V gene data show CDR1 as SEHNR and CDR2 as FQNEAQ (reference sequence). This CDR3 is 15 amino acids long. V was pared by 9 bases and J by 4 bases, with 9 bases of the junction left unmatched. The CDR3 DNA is TGTGCCAGTAAAGGACTAGCGGGCCCTGCAGATACGCAGTATTTT. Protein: CASKGLAGPADTQYF.

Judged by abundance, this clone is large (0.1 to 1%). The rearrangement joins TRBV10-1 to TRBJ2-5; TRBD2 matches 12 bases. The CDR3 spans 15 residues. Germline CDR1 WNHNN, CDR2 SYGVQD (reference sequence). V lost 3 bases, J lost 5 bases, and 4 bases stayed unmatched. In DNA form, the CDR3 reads TGCGCCAGCAGTGACAGACTAGCGGGAGCTGAGACCCAGTACTTC. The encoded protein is CASSDRLAGAETQYF.

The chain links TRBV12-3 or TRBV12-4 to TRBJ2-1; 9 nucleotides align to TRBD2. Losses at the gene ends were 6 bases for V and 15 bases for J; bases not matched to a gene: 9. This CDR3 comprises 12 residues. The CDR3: CASSLSGSGMFF. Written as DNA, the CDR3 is TGTGCCAGCAGCCTTAGCGGGAGCGGAATGTTCTTC.

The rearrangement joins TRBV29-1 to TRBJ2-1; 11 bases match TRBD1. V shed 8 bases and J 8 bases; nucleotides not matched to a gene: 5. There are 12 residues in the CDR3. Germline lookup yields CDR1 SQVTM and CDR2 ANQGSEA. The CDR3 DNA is TGCAGCTCCGGGACAGGGGGTTATGAGCAGTTCTTC. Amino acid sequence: CSSGTGGYEQFF.

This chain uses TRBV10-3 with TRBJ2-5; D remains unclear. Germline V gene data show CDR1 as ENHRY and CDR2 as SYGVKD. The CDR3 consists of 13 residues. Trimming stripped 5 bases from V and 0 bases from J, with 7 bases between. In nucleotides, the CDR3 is TGTGCCATCAGTTCGTCGGACCAAGAGACCCAGTACTTC. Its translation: CAISSSDQETQYF.